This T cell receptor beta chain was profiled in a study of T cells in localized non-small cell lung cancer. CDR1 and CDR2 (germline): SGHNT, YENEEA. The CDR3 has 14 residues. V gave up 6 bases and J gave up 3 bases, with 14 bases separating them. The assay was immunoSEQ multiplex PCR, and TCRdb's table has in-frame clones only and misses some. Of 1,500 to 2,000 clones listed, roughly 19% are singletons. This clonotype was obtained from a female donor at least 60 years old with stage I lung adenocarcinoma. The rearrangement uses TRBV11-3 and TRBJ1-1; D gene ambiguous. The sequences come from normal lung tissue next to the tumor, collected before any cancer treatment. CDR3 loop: CASSLHAMDTEAFF. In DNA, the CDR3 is TGTGCCAGCAGTTTACACGCCATGGACACTGAAGCTTTCTTT.